This section outlines one TCR beta chain sequence together with its context. The antigen is not known. Sequencing followed a ViraFEST assay step that expanded antigen-specific CD4+ T cells with viral peptide pools. Culture lasted 10 days before CD4+ T cell isolation. People in the vaccine group had not been infected with SARS-CoV-2 before, and their nucleocapsid antibodies were negative. Researchers swapped half the medium for IL-2 medium on both days 3 and 7. This entry comes from a study of vaccination effects on CD4 cells after COVID-19. Study-wide results and limits: The study found marked clonal contraction of infection- and vaccine-induced clones late after vaccination. Convalescent patients numbered few in the study; early post-infection timepoints were missing entirely.

Method: immunoSEQ multiplex PCR; TCRdb's copy keeps in-frame clones and lacks some. This table has around 83,000 clones, approximately 81% appearing once. The receptor was isolated from a human donor who received a COVID-19 vaccine. Sequences were derived from CD4+ T cells from PBMCs cultured with HCoV-229E spike peptides, sampled before COVID-19 vaccination.

CDR3: CASSANRVNYGYTF. CDR3 nucleotides: TGTGCCAGCAGCGCAAACAGGGTTAACTATGGCTACACCTTC. V and J are TRBV5-6 and TRBJ1-2; D is possibly TRBD1 (6 bases). Germline lookup yields CDR1 SGHDT and CDR2 YYEEEE. Trimming cost V 4 bases and J 1 base, with 11 bases left between them. The CDR3 length is 14 residues.